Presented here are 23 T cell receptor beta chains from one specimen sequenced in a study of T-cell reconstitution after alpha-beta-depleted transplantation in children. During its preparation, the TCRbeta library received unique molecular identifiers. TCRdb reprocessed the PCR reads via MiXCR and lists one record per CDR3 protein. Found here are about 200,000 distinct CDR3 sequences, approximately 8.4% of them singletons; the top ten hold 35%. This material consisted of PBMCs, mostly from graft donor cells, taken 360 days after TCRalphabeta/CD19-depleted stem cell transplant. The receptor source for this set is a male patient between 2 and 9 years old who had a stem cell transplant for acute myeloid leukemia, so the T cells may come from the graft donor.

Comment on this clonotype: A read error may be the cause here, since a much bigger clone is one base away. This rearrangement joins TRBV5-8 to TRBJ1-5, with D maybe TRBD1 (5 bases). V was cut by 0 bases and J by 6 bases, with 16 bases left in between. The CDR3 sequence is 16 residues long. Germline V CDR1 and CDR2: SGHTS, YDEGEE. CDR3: CASSLGSGRGVQPQHF. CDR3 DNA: TGTGCCAGCAGCTTGGGTTCAGGGAGGGGTGTTCAGCCCCAGCATTTT.

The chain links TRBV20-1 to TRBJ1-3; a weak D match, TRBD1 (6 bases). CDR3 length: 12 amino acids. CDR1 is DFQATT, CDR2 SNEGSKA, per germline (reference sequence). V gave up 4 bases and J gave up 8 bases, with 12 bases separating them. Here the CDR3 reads CSAIDRKYTIYF. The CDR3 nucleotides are TGCAGTGCTATTGACAGGAAATACACCATATATTTT.

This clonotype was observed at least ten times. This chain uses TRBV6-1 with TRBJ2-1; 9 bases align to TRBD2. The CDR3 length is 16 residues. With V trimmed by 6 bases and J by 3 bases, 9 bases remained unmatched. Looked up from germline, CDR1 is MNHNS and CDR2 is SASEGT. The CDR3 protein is CASRTLGGGVYNEQFF. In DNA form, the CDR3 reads TGTGCCAGCAGAACCCTGGGCGGGGGGGTCTACAATGAGCAGTTCTTC.

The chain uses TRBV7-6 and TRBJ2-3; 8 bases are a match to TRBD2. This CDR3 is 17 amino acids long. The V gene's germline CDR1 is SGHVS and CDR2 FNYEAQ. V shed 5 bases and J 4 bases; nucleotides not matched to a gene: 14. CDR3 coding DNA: TGTGCCAGCAGCATAGTGGGAGCGGGAGTGTTCGCAGATACGCAGTATTTT. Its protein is CASSIVGAGVFADTQYF.

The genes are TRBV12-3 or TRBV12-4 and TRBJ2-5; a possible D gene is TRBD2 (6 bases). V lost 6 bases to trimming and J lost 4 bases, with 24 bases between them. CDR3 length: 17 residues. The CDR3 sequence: CASRAFASAPALETQYF. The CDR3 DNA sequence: TGTGCCAGCAGGGCCTTCGCTAGCGCGCCGGCGTTAGAGACCCAGTACTTC.

In DNA form, the CDR3 reads TGTGCCAGCAGCTTTCAAGCGGGGGAGTATGAGCAGTTCTTC. This encodes CASSFQAGEYEQFF. The rearrangement uses TRBV7-2 and TRBJ2-1; 8 positions match TRBD2. Germline CDR1 is SGHTA and CDR2 is FQGNSA. The J segment lost 8 bases and the V segment lost 3 bases, leaving 6 bases of the junction unmatched. This CDR3 is built from 14 residues.

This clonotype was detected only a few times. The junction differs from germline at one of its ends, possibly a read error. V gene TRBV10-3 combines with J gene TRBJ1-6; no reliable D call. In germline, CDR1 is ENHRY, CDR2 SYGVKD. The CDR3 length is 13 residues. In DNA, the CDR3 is TGTGCCATCAGGGAGTTCGGGAATTCACCCCTCCACTTT. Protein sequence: CAIREFGNSPLHF.

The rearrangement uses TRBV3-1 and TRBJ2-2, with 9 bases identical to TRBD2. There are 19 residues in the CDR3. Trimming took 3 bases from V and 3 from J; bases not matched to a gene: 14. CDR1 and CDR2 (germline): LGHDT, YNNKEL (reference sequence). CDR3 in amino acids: CASSHMTRTSVTYTGELFF. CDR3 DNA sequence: TGTGCCAGCAGCCACATGACTAGGACTAGCGTAACTTACACCGGGGAGCTGTTTTTT. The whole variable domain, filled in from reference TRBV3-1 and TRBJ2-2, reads DTAVSQTPKYLVTQMGNDKSIKCEQNLGHDTMYWYKQDSKKFLKIMFSYNNKELIINETVPNRFSPKSPDKAHLNLHINSLELGDSAVYFCASSHMTRTSVTYTGELFFGEGSRLTVL.

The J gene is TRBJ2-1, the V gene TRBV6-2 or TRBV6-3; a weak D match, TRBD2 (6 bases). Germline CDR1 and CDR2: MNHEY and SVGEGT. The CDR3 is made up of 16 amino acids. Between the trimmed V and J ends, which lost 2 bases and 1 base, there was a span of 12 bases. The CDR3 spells CASSYGGIRSYNEQFF. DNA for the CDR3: TGTGCCAGCAGTTACGGGGGGATCCGATCCTACAATGAGCAGTTCTTC.

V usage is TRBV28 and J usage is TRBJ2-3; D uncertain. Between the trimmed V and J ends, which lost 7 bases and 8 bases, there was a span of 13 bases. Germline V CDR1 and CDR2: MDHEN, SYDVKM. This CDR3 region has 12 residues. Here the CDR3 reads CASMPGAGTQYF. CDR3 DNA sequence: TGTGCCAGCATGCCGGGCGCCGGTACGCAGTATTTT.

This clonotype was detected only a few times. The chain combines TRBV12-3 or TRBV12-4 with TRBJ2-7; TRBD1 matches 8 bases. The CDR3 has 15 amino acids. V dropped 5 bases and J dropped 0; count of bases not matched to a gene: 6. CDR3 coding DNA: TGTGCCAGCAGTCAAGGGACAGGAGGCTCCTACGAGCAGTACTTC. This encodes CASSQGTGGSYEQYF.

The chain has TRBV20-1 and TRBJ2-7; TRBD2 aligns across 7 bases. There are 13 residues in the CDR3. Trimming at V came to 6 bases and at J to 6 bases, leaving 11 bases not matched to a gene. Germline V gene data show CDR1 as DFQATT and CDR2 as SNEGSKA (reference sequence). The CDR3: CSAHDRLAGEQYF. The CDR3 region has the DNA TGCAGTGCCCATGACAGACTAGCTGGCGAGCAGTACTTC.

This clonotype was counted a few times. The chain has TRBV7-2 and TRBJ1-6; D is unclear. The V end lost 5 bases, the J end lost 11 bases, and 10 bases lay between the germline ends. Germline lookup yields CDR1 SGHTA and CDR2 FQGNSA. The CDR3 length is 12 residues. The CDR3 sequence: CASSPTVPPLHF. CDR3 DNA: TGTGCCAGCAGCCCTACCGTTCCACCCCTCCACTTT.

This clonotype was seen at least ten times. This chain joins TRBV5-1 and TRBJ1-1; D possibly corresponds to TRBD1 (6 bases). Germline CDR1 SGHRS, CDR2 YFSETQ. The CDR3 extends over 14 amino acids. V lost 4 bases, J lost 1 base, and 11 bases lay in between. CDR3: CASSLQGSNTEAFF. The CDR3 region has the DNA TGCGCCAGCAGCCTACAGGGATCGAACACTGAAGCTTTCTTT.

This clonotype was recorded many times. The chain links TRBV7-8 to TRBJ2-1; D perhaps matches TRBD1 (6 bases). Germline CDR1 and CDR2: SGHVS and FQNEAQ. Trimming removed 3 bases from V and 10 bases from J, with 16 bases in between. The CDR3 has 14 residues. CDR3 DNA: TGTGCCAGCAGCTTTTTGGTCGTACAGGGCGAGCAGTTCTTC. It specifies CASSFLVVQGEQFF.

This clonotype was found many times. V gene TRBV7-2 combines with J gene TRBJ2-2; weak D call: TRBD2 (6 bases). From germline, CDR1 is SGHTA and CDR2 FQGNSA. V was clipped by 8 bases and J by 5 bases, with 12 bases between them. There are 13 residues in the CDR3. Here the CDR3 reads CASSHGGTGELFF. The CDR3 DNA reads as TGTGCCAGCTCTCATGGGGGGACCGGGGAGCTGTTTTTT.

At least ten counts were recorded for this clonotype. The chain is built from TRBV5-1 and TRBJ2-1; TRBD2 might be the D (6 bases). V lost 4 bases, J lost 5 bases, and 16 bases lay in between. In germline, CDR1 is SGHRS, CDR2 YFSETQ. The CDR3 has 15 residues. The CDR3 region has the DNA TGCGCCAGCAGCCCCCGGGAGACCCCCAACAATGAGCAGTTCTTC. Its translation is CASSPRETPNNEQFF.

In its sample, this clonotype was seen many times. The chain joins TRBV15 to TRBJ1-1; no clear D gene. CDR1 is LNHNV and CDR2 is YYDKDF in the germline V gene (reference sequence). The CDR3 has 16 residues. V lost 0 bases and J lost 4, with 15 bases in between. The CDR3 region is CATSRDHLGPATEAFF. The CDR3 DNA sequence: TGTGCCACCAGCAGAGATCATCTAGGCCCAGCCACTGAAGCTTTCTTT.

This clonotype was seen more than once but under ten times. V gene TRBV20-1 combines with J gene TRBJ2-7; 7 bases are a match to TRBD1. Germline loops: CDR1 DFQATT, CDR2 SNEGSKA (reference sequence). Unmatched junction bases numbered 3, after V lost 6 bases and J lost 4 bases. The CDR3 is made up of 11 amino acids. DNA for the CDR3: TGCAGTGCCAGACAGGGATACGAGCAGTACGTC. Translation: CSARQGYEQYV.

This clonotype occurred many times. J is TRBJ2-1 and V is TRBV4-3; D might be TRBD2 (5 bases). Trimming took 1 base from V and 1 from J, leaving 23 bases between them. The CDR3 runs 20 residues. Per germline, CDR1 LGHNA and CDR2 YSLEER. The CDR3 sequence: CASSQVSSGADPSSYNEQFF. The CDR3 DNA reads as TGCGCCAGCAGCCAAGTATCCAGCGGAGCTGATCCGAGTTCCTACAATGAGCAGTTCTTC.

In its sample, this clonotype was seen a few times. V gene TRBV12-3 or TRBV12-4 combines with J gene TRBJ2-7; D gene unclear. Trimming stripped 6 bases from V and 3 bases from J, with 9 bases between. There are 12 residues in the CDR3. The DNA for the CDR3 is TGTGCCAGCAGACCCGGGTTCTACGAGCAGTACGTC. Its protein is CASRPGFYEQYV.

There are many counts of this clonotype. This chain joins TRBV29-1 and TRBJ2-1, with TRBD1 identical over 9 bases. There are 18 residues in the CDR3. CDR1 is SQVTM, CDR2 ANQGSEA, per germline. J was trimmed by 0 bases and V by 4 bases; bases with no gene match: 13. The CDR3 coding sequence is TGCAGCGTTGCCCCAGGGACAGGGACGGCAAGCTCCTACAATGAGCAGTTCTTC. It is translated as CSVAPGTGTASSYNEQFF.

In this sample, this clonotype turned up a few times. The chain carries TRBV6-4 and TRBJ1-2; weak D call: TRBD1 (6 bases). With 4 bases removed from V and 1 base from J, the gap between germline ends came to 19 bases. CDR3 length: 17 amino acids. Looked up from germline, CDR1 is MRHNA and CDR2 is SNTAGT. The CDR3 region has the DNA TGTGCCAGCAGTGGGAGGACAGCCCCAGCTTTTAACTATGGCTACACCTTC. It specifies CASSGRTAPAFNYGYTF.